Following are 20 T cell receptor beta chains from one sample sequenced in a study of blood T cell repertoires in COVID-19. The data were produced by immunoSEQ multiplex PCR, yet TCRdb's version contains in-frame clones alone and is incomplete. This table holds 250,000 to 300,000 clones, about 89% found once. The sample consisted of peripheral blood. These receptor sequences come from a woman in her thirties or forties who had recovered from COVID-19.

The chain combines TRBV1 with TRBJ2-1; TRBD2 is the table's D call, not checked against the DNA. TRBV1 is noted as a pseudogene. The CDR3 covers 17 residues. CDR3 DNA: TGCACCAGCAGCCTACTAGCGGGGGGCGGCTCCTACAATGAGCAGTTCTTC. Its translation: CTSSLLAGGGSYNEQFF.

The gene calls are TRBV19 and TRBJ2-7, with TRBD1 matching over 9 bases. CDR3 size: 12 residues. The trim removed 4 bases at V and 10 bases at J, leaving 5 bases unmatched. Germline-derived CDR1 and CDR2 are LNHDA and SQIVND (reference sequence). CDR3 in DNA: TGTGCCAGTAGTACTGACAGGGGGGTTCAGTACTTC. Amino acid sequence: CASSTDRGVQYF.

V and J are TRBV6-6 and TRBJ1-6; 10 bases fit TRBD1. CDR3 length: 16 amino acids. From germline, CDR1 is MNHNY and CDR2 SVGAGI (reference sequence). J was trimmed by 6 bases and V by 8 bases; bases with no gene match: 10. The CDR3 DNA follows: TGTGCCAGCTTGGGGACAGGGGCAGGGGGTAATTCACCCCTCCACTTT. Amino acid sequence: CASLGTGAGGNSPLHF.

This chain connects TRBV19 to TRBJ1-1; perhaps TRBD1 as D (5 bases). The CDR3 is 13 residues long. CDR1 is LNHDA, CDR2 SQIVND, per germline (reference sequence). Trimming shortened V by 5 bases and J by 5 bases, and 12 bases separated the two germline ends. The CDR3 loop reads CASSWGRDTEAFF. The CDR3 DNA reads TGTGCCAGTAGTTGGGGCAGGGATACTGAAGCTTTCTTT.

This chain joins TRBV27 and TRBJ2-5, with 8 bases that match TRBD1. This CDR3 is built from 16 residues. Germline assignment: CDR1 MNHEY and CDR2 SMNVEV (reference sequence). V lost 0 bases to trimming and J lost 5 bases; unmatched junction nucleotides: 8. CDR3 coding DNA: TGTGCCAGCAGTTTATCAGACAGGGGTGTGGTGGAGACCCAGTACTTC. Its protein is CASSLSDRGVVETQYF.

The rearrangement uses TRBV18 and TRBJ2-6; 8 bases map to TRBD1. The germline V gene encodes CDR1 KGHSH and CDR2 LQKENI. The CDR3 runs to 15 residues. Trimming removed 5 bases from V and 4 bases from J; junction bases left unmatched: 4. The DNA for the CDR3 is TGTGCCAGCTCAGATCAGGGGGCCGGGGCCAACGTCCTGACTTTC. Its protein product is CASSDQGAGANVLTF.

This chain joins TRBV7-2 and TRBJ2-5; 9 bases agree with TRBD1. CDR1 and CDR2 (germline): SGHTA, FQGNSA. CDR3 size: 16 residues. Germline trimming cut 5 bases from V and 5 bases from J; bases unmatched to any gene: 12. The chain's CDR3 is CASSQQRPGTGETQYF. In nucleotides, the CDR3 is TGTGCCAGCAGCCAGCAGAGGCCCGGGACAGGGGAGACCCAGTACTTC.

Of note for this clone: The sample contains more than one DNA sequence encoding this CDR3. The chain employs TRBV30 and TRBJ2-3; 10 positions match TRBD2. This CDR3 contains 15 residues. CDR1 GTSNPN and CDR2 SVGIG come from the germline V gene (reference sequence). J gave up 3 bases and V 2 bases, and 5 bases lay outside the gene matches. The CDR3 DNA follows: TGTGCCTGGAGTCTCCCTAGCGGGAGTACAGATACGCAGTATTTT. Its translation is CAWSLPSGSTDTQYF. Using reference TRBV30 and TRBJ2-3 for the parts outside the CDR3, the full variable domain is SQTIHQWPATLVQPVGSPLSLECTVEGTSNPNLYWYRQAAGRGLQLLFYSVGIGQISSEVPQNLSASRPQDRQFILSSKKLLLSDSGFYLCAWSLPSGSTDTQYFGPGTRLTVL.

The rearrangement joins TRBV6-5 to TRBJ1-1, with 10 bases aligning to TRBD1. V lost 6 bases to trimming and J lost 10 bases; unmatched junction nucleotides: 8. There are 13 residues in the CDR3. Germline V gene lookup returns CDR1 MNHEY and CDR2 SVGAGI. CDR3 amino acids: CASRATGGTRAFF. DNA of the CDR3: TGTGCCAGCAGGGCGACAGGGGGCACGCGAGCTTTCTTT.

The CDR3 nucleotides read TGTGCCAGCAGCTTTTGGCAGGCCGGCTCTGAAGCTTTCTTT. This sequence encodes CASSFWQAGSEAFF. V and J are TRBV5-6 and TRBJ1-1; D gene unclear. CDR1 and CDR2 (germline): SGHDT, YYEEEE. V was cut by 2 bases and J by 6 bases, with 14 bases left in between. The CDR3 has 14 residues.

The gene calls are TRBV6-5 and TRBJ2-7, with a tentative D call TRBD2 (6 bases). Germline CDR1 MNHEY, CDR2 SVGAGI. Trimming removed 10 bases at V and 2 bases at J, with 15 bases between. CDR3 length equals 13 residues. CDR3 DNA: TGTGCCACCGGAAGGGCGGGAACCTACGAGCAGTACTTC. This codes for CATGRAGTYEQYF.

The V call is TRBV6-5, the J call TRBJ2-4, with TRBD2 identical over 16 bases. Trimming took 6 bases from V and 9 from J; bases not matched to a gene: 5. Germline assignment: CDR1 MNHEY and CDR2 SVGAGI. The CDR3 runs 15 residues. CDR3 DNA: TGTGCCAGCAGCCCCGGGACTAGCGGGAGGGGCATTCAGTACTTC. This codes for CASSPGTSGRGIQYF.

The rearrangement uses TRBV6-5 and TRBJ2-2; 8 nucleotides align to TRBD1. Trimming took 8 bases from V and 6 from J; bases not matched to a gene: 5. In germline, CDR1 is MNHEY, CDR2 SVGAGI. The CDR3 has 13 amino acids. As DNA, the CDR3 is TGTGCCAGCGGGGGACAGGTTCCCGGGGAGCTGTTTTTT. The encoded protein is CASGGQVPGELFF.

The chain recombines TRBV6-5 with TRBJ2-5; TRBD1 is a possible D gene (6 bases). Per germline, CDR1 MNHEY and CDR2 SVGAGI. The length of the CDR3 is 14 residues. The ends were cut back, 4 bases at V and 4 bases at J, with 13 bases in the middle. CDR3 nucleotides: TGTGCCAGCAGTTCTCAGGGGTACGCAGAGACCCAGTACTTC. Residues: CASSSQGYAETQYF.

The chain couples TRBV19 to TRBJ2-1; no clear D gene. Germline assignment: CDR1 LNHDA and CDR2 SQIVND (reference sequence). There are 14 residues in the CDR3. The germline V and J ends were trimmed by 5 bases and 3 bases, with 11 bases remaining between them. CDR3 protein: CASSPPYGYNEQFF. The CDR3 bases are TGTGCCAGTAGTCCCCCGTACGGCTACAATGAGCAGTTCTTC.

This CDR3 reads CASSPLGGREQYF. CDR3 coding DNA: TGTGCCAGCTCACCTCTCGGGGGGCGGGAGCAGTACTTC. The chain employs TRBV18 and TRBJ2-7, with D perhaps TRBD2 (7 bases). V gave up 3 bases and J gave up 7 bases, with 13 bases separating them. The CDR3 has 13 amino acids. The germline V gene has CDR1 KGHSH and CDR2 LQKENI. The full variable domain, rest sourced from reference TRBV18 and TRBJ2-7, is NAGVMQNPRHLVRRRGQEARLRCSPMKGHSHVYWYRQLPEEGLKFMVYLQKENIIDESGMPKERFSAEFPKEGPSILRIQQVVRGDSAAYFCASSPLGGREQYFGPGTRLTVT.

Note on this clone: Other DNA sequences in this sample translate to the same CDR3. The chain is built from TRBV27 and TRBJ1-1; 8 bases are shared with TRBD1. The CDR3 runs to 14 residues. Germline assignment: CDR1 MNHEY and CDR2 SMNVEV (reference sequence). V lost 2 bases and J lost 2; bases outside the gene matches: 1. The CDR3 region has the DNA TGTGCCAGCAGTTTAGGACAGGGCAACACTGAAGCTTTCTTT. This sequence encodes CASSLGQGNTEAFF.

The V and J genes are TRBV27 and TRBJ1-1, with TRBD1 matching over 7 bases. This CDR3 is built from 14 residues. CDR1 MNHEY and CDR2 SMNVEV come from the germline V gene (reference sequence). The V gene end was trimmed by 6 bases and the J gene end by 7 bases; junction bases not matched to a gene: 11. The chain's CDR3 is CASSPRPGQSEAFF. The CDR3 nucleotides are TGTGCCAGCAGCCCTCGTCCGGGACAGAGTGAAGCTTTCTTT.

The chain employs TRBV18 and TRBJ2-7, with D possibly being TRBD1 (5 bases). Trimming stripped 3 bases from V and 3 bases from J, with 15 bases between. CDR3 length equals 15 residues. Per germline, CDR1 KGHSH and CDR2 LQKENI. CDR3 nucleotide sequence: TGTGCCAGCTCACCTACAGGCAGTGTGGGCTACGAGCAGTACTTC. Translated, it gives CASSPTGSVGYEQYF.

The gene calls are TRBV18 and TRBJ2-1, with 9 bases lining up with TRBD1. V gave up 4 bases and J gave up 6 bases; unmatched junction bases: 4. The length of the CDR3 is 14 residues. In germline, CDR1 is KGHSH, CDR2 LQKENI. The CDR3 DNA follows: TGTGCCAGCTCACGAGGGACAGGGAGCAATGAGCAGTTCTTC. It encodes CASSRGTGSNEQFF.